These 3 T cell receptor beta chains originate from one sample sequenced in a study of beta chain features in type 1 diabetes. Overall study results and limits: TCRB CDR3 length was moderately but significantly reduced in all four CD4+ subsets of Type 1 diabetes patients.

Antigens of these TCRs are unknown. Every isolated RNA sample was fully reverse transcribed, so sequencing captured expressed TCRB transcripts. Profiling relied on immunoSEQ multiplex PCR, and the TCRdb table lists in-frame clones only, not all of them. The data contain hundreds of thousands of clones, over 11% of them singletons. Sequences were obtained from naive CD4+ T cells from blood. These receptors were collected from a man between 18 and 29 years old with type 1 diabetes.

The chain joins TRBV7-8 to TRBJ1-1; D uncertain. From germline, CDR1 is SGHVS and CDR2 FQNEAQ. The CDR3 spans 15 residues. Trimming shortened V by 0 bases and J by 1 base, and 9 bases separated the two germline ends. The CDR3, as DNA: TGTGCCAGCAGCTTAGCGGCAGCAGGGAACACTGAAGCTTTCTTT. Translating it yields CASSLAAAGNTEAFF. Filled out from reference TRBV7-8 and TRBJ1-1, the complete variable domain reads GAGVSQSPRYKVAKRGQDVALRCDPISGHVSLFWYQQALGQGPEFLTYFQNEAQLDKSGLPSDRFFAERPEGSVSTLKIQRTQQEDSAVYLCASSLAAAGNTEAFFGQGTRLTVV.

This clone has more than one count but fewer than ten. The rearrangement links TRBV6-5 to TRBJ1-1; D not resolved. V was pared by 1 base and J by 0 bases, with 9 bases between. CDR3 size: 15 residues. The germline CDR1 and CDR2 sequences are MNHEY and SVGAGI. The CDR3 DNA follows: TGTGCCAGCAGTTACTACCAACTTATGAACACTGAAGCTTTCTTT. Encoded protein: CASSYYQLMNTEAFF.

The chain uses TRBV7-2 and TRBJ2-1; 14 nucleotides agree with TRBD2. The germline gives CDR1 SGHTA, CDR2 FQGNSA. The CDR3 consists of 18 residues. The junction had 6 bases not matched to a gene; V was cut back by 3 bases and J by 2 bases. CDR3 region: CASSLGLAGVPPYNEQFF. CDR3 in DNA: TGTGCCAGCAGCTTGGGACTAGCGGGAGTTCCCCCCTACAATGAGCAGTTCTTC.